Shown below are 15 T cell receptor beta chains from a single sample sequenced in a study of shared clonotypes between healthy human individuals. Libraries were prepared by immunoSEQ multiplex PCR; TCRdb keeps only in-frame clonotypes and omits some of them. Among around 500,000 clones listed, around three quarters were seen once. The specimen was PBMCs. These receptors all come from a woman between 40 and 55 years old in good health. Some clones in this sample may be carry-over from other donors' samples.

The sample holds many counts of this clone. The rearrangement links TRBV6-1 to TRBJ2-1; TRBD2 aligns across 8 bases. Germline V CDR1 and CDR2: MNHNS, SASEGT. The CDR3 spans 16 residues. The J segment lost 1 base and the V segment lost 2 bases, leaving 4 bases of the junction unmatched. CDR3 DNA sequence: TGTGCCAGCAGTGAAAGGGCGGGAGGTTCCTACAATGAGCAGTTCTTC. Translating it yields CASSERAGGSYNEQFF.

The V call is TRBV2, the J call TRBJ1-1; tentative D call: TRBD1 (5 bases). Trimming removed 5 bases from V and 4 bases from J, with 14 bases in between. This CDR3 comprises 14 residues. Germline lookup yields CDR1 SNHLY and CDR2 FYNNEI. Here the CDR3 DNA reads TGTGCCAGCAGTAAGCTAAGGGGCTCCACTGAAGCTTTCTTT. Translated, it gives CASSKLRGSTEAFF.

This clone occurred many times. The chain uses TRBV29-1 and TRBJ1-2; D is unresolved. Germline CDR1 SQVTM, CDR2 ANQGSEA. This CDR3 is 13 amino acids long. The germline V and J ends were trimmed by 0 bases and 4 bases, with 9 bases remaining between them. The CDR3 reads CSVEDSSVYGYTF. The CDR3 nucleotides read TGCAGCGTTGAAGATAGCTCCGTCTATGGCTACACCTTC.

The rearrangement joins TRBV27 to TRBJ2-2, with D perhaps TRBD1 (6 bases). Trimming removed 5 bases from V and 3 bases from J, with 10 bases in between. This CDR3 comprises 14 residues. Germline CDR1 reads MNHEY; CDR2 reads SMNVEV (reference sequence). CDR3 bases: TGTGCCAGCAGTCAAGGACAGCACACCGGGGAGCTGTTTTTT. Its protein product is CASSQGQHTGELFF.

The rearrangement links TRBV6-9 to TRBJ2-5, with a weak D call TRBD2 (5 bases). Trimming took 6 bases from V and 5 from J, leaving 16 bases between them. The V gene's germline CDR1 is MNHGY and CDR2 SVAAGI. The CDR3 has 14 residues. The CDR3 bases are TGTGCCAGCAGGCGACAAGAGGGTAGGGAGACCCAGTACTTC. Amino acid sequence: CASRRQEGRETQYF.

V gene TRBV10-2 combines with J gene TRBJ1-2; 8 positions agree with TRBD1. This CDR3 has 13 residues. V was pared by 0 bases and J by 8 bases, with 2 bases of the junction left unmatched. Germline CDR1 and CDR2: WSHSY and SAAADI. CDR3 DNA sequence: TGCGCCAGCAGTGAGTCGACAGGGGTAGGCTACACCTTC. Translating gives CASSESTGVGYTF.

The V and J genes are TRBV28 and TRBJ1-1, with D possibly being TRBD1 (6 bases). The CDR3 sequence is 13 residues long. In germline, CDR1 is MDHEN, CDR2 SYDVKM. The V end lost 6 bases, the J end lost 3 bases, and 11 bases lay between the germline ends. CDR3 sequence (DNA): TGTGCCAGCAGCAAAAGGGGGTACACTGAAGCTTTCTTT. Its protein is CASSKRGYTEAFF.

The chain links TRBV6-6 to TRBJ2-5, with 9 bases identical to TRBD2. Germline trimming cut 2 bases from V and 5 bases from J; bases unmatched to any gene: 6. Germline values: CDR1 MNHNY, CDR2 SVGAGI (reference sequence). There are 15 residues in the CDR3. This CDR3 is CASSYGLAGRETQYF. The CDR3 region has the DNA TGTGCCAGCAGTTACGGGCTAGCGGGACGGGAGACCCAGTACTTC.

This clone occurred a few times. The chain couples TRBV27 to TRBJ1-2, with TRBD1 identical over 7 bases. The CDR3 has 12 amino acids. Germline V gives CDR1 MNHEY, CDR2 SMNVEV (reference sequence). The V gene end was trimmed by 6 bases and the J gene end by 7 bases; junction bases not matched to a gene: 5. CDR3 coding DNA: TGTGCCAGCAGCCCTCAGGGGGTTGGCTACACCTTC. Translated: CASSPQGVGYTF.

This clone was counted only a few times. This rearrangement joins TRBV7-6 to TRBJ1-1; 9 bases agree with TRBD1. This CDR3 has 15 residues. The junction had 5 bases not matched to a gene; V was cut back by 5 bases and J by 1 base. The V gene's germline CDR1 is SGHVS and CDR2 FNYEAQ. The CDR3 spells CASSLRTGENTEAFF. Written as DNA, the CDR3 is TGTGCCAGCAGCCTTAGGACAGGGGAGAACACTGAAGCTTTCTTT.

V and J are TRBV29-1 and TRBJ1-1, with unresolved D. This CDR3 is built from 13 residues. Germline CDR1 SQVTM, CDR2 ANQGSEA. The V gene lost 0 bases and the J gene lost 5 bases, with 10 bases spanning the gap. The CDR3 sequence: CSVEDLRETEAFF. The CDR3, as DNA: TGCAGCGTTGAAGATCTTAGGGAGACTGAAGCTTTCTTT.

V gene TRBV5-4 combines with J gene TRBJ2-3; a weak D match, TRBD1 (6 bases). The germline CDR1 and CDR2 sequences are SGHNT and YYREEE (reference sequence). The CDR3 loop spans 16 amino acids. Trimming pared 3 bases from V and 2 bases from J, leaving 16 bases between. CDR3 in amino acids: CASSSPTGPNTDTQYF. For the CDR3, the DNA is TGTGCCAGCAGCTCGCCCACAGGGCCCAACACAGATACGCAGTATTTT.

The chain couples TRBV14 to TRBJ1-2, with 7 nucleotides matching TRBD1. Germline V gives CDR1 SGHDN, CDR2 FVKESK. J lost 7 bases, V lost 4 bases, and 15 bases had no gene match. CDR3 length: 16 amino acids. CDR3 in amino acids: CASSRQGADRAGGYTF. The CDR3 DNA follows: TGTGCCAGCAGCCGACAAGGAGCAGACAGGGCTGGTGGCTACACCTTC.

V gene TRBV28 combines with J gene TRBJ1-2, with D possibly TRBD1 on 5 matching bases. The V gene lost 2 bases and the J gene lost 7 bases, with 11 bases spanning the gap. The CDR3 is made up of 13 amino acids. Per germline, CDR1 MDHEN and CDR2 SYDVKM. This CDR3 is CASSLPYGGGYTF. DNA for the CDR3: TGTGCCAGCAGTTTACCCTATGGGGGTGGCTACACCTTC.

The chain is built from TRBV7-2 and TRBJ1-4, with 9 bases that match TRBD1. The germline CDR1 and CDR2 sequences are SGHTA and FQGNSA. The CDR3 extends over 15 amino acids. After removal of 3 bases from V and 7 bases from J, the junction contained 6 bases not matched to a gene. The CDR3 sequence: CASSFMDRGGEKLFF. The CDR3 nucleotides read TGTGCCAGCAGCTTTATGGACAGGGGTGGTGAAAAACTGTTTTTT.